The 18 T cell receptor beta chains listed next were all sequenced from one sample in a study of blood T cell repertoires in COVID-19. Method: immunoSEQ multiplex PCR; TCRdb's copy keeps in-frame clones and lacks some. The table records some 500,000 clones, less than 90% of them present only once. Sequencing input: peripheral blood. The receptor source for this set is a woman in her 50s with COVID-19, enrolled during active disease.

The chain employs TRBV4-2 and TRBJ1-5, with D unclear. The V end was cut by 0 bases, the J end by 7 bases, with 16 bases between. Germline-derived CDR1 and CDR2 are LGHNA and YNFKEQ. The CDR3 is made up of 16 amino acids. The CDR3 is CASSQEVSSLVQPQHF. The CDR3 DNA reads TGTGCCAGCAGCCAAGAGGTGAGCTCTCTTGTACAGCCCCAGCATTTT.

The table lists this clone with a count of one. The gene calls are TRBV29-1 and TRBJ2-1; 7 bases line up with TRBD2. This CDR3 has 11 residues. From germline, CDR1 is SQVTM and CDR2 ANQGSEA. CDR3 loop: CLGGGYNEQFF. The CDR3 DNA is TGCCTGGGGGGGGGATACAATGAGCAGTTCTTC.

V and J are TRBV19 and TRBJ1-5; TRBD1 matches 8 bases. Germline V gene lookup returns CDR1 LNHDA and CDR2 SQIVND (reference sequence). The CDR3 is made up of 16 amino acids. Trimming took 3 bases from V and 4 from J; bases not matched to a gene: 8. In DNA form, the CDR3 reads TGTGCCAGTAGTATCTTCGTGGGACAGGATAATCAGCCCCAGCATTTT. Protein sequence: CASSIFVGQDNQPQHF.

V gene TRBV7-6 combines with J gene TRBJ1-2; possible D gene TRBD1, 6 bases. V gave up 4 bases and J gave up 1 base, with 16 bases separating them. Per germline, CDR1 SGHVS and CDR2 FNYEAQ. The CDR3 length is 16 residues. Here the CDR3 DNA reads TGTGCCAGCAGCTCTTTAACAGGGCGCGTTAACTATGGCTACACCTTC. Translation: CASSSLTGRVNYGYTF.

This clone was recorded a few times. This chain links TRBV11-2 with TRBJ2-1; TRBD2 matches at 8 bases. From germline, CDR1 is SGHAT and CDR2 FQNNGV. V shed 3 bases, J shed 14 bases, and the junction held 6 bases outside the gene matches. This CDR3 spans 12 amino acids. The CDR3 DNA sequence: TGTGCCAGCAGCTTTAGAAGGACTAGCAAGTTCTTC. It yields the protein CASSFRRTSKFF.

This clone was found once. The V call is TRBV14, the J call TRBJ1-6; TRBD1 agrees at 9 bases. The germline V gene has CDR1 SGHDN and CDR2 FVKESK. The ends lost 4 bases at V and 7 bases at J; junction bases unmatched: 5. This CDR3 is built from 15 residues. The CDR3 coding sequence is TGTGCCAGCAGCCCCGGGACAGGGTACAATTCACCCCTCCACTTT. Encoded protein: CASSPGTGYNSPLHF.

The CDR3 here is CASSLSGQNTEAFF. CDR3 DNA sequence: TGCGCCAGCAGCTTGTCCGGACAGAACACTGAAGCTTTCTTT. The gene calls are TRBV5-1 and TRBJ1-1; D is possibly TRBD1 (5 bases). Germline CDR1 reads SGHRS; CDR2 reads YFSETQ. V was cut by 1 base and J by 1 base, with 8 bases left in between. The length of the CDR3 is 14 residues.

This clone was counted once. The V gene is TRBV28, the J gene TRBJ2-3; 7 bases line up with TRBD2. The CDR3 is made up of 15 amino acids. V lost 5 bases to trimming and J lost 3 bases; unmatched junction nucleotides: 8. Germline values: CDR1 MDHEN, CDR2 SYDVKM. CDR3 bases: TGTGCCAGCAGTCAACAGCGGGGAACTACAGATACGCAGTATTTT. This codes for CASSQQRGTTDTQYF.

As DNA, the CDR3 is TGTGCCAGCAGCCTTCCCATTGGGAGTCTGGTTGAGCAGTTCTTC. Amino acids: CASSLPIGSLVEQFF. The V call is TRBV7-9, the J call TRBJ2-1; perhaps TRBD2 as D (5 bases). CDR1 and CDR2 from the germline V gene are SEHNR and FQNEAQ (reference sequence). The CDR3 extends over 15 amino acids. V gave up 5 bases and J gave up 9 bases, with 20 bases separating them.

The chain uses TRBV9 and TRBJ1-2; no reliable D call. Germline values: CDR1 SGDLS, CDR2 YYNGEE. Trimming removed 4 bases from V and 3 bases from J, with 16 bases in between. This CDR3 is 15 amino acids long. As DNA, the CDR3 is TGTGCCAGCAGCCCCCGGCGGGGAAGCGACTATGGCTACACCTTC. Translation: CASSPRRGSDYGYTF.

The chain has TRBV2 and TRBJ2-3; maybe TRBD2 (6 bases). The germline V gene has CDR1 SNHLY and CDR2 FYNNEI. Trimming took 8 bases from V and 6 from J, leaving 9 bases between them. The CDR3 length is 11 residues. The CDR3 region is CASRRGDTQYF. As DNA, the CDR3 is TGTGCCAGCCGGAGGGGCGATACGCAGTATTTT.

CDR3 amino acids: CASSLSPGFSYNSPLHF. The CDR3, as DNA: TGTGCCAGCTCTCTCTCGCCGGGATTCTCCTATAATTCACCCCTCCACTTT. This chain links TRBV18 with TRBJ1-6; no firm D call. In germline, CDR1 is KGHSH, CDR2 LQKENI. Deletions cut 6 bases from V and 0 bases from J, with 15 bases between. The CDR3 length is 17 residues. The variable domain in full, completed from reference TRBV18 and TRBJ1-6, reads NAGVMQNPRHLVRRRGQEARLRCSPMKGHSHVYWYRQLPEEGLKFMVYLQKENIIDESGMPKERFSAEFPKEGPSILRIQQVVRGDSAAYFCASSLSPGFSYNSPLHFGNGTRLTVT.

This chain uses TRBV19 with TRBJ1-3, with TRBD1 matching 8 bases. V shed 4 bases, J shed 14 bases, and the junction held 16 bases outside the gene matches. This CDR3 region has 15 residues. Per the germline V gene, CDR1 is LNHDA and CDR2 is SQIVND (reference sequence). The DNA for the CDR3 is TGTGCCAGTAGTACCCTCCGGGACAGGAGTCCCCCCCTATATTTT. This encodes CASSTLRDRSPPLYF.

The chain couples TRBV14 to TRBJ1-1, with D perhaps TRBD1 (5 bases). The V and J ends lost 2 bases and 3 bases respectively, with 7 bases between them. The germline V gene encodes CDR1 SGHDN and CDR2 FVKESK. This CDR3 has 13 amino acids. The CDR3 DNA reads as TGTGCCAGCAGCCAATGGGGGGACACTGAAGCTTTCTTT. This sequence encodes CASSQWGDTEAFF.

The gene calls are TRBV28 and TRBJ1-1, with D uncertain. V shed 3 bases and J shed 2 bases, with 10 bases lying between them. CDR3 length: 14 residues. The V gene's germline CDR1 is MDHEN and CDR2 SYDVKM. CDR3 amino acids: CASSLRGVNTEAFF. The CDR3 DNA reads TGTGCCAGCAGTTTGAGAGGCGTCAACACTGAAGCTTTCTTT.

The chain couples TRBV30 to TRBJ2-7, with 11 bases that match TRBD1. With 4 bases clipped from V and 5 bases from J, the junction kept 7 bases outside the gene matches. The CDR3 consists of 14 residues. Germline lookup yields CDR1 GTSNPN and CDR2 SVGIG (reference sequence). The DNA for the CDR3 is TGTGCCTGGAATAGGGACAGGGGGATTAACGAGCAGTACTTC. It encodes CAWNRDRGINEQYF.

The chain links TRBV6-5 to TRBJ1-2; no reliable D call. V was cut by 2 bases and J by 8 bases, with 12 bases left in between. CDR3 length: 13 residues. Per the germline V gene, CDR1 is MNHEY and CDR2 is SVGAGI. The CDR3 loop reads CASSYPGVEGYTF. The CDR3 coding sequence is TGTGCCAGCAGTTACCCCGGGGTTGAAGGCTACACCTTC.

This clone was seen only a few times. The V call is TRBV5-1, the J call TRBJ1-2, with D unclear. V lost 0 bases and J 5 bases, leaving 17 bases between the germline ends. Germline V gene lookup returns CDR1 SGHRS and CDR2 YFSETQ. The CDR3 loop spans 16 amino acids. CDR3 residues: CASSLVSAVEGYGYTF. The CDR3 DNA reads TGCGCCAGCAGCTTGGTGTCGGCAGTGGAGGGATATGGCTACACCTTC.